This is a list of T cell receptor beta chains from one sample in a study of cytomegalovirus exposure and HLA in healthy donors. Produced via immunoSEQ multiplex PCR; TCRdb's table is partial and in-frame only. The sample has 100,000 or so clones; 13% to 15% are singletons. The specimen was PBMCs. All receptors derive from a female donor in good health and CMV-seronegative. Both conserved end residues are part of each CDR3. Fields, in order: CDR3 DNA, CDR3 protein, clone size, J gene, V gene, D gene. D genes are given only for firm matches. Part of the rows lack a size; the others show once, few, many or a class for expanded clones.

DNA: TGTGCCAGCTGGAGGGCCACAGATACGCAGTATTTT
CDR3: CASWRATDTQYF
size: NA
J: TRBJ2-3
V: TRBV27
D: NA

DNA: TGTGCCAGCAGCCAGGGGGCGGACACTGAAGCTTTCTTT
CDR3: CASSQGADTEAFF
size: NA
J: TRBJ1-1
V: TRBV6-5
D: TRBD1

DNA: TGCGCCAGCTCCCTACTAGGGACTAGCGGGAGATACGAGCAGTACTTC
CDR3: CASSLLGTSGRYEQYF
size: few
J: TRBJ2-7
V: TRBV10-2
D: TRBD2

DNA: TGTGCCAGCAGCTTAGGGGGCGTGACAGGGATAACAGATACGCAGTATTTT
CDR3: CASSLGGVTGITDTQYF
size: few
J: TRBJ2-3
V: TRBV7-9
D: TRBD1

DNA: TGTGCCATCAGTGAGAACGGACAGTACTATGGCTACACCTTC
CDR3: CAISENGQYYGYTF
size: NA
J: TRBJ1-2
V: TRBV10-3
D: NA

DNA: TGTGCCAGCAGTCCCCCCGACAGCCTCTCCTACGAGCAGTACTTC
CDR3: CASSPPDSLSYEQYF
size: NA
J: TRBJ2-7
V: TRBV28
D: NA

DNA: TGTGCCAGCACCTTACCTGGGGGCCTCTCTGGAAACACCATATATTTT
CDR3: CASTLPGGLSGNTIYF
size: NA
J: TRBJ1-3
V: TRBV7-9
D: NA

DNA: TGTGCCAGCAGCTTGGTCGAGACAGGTCTTGAGCAGTTCTTC
CDR3: CASSLVETGLEQFF
size: few
J: TRBJ2-1
V: TRBV5-6
D: NA

DNA: TGCGCCAGCAGCTCTGGAGGGACAGGGGCCTACAATGAGCAGTTCTTC
CDR3: CASSSGGTGAYNEQFF
size: few
J: TRBJ2-1
V: TRBV5-1
D: TRBD1

DNA: TGTGCCAGCAGTAGGTTCGGAGGACAGGGCTACGAGCAGTACTTC
CDR3: CASSRFGGQGYEQYF
size: few
J: TRBJ2-7
V: TRBV27
D: TRBD1

DNA: TGTGCCAGCAGTCCGCCACTAGCGGGAGGCTACGAGCAGTACTTC
CDR3: CASSPPLAGGYEQYF
size: once
J: TRBJ2-7
V: TRBV28
D: TRBD2

DNA: TGTGCCAGCTCTCTTAGGACAGGCGATGAAGCTTTCTTT
CDR3: CASSLRTGDEAFF
size: NA
J: TRBJ1-1
V: TRBV18
D: TRBD1

DNA: TGTGCCAGCTCACCCCAGACAGACTATGGCTACACCTTC
CDR3: CASSPQTDYGYTF
size: NA
J: TRBJ1-2
V: TRBV18
D: NA

DNA: TGTGCCATCAGGGGGCCAGATGAAAAACTGTTTTTT
CDR3: CAIRGPDEKLFF
size: NA
J: TRBJ1-4
V: TRBV10-3
D: NA

DNA: TGTGCCAGCAGCACGGGACTATTGAACACCGGGGAGCTGTTTTTT
CDR3: CASSTGLLNTGELFF
size: NA
J: TRBJ2-2
V: TRBV9
D: TRBD2

DNA: TGTGCCTGGAACAACAAGGGTCGGGGATACTACGAGCAGTACTTC
CDR3: CAWNNKGRGYYEQYF
size: few
J: TRBJ2-7
V: TRBV30
D: NA

DNA: TGTGCCTGGAAAGGGGCTCGCGGCGGGGAGCTGTTTTTT
CDR3: CAWKGARGGELFF
size: NA
J: TRBJ2-2
V: TRBV30
D: NA

DNA: TGTGCCAGCACTAAAGCGGGAGCAGATACGCAGTATTTT
CDR3: CASTKAGADTQYF
size: few
J: TRBJ2-3
V: TRBV2
D: TRBD2

DNA: TGCGCCAGCAGCCAAGGGACAGCAAGCCAAGAGACCCAGTACTTC
CDR3: CASSQGTASQETQYF
size: NA
J: TRBJ2-5
V: TRBV4-3
D: NA

DNA: TGTGCCAGCAGTGAACCCGGACAGATTGAAGCTTTCTTT
CDR3: CASSEPGQIEAFF
size: few
J: TRBJ1-1
V: TRBV2
D: NA

DNA: TGCAGCGTTCGGACAGCGCCCTACGAGCAGTACTTC
CDR3: CSVRTAPYEQYF
size: NA
J: TRBJ2-7
V: TRBV29-1
D: NA

DNA: TGTGCCATCAGTGATTCGAGAGGGACAGGGAGCACAGATACGCAGTATTTT
CDR3: CAISDSRGTGSTDTQYF
size: NA
J: TRBJ2-3
V: TRBV10-3
D: TRBD1

DNA: TGTGCCAGCAGCTTCGCGGGAGGGCTCACCCCCCCGTTCTTC
CDR3: CASSFAGGLTPPFF
size: few
J: TRBJ2-1
V: TRBV5-4
D: TRBD2

DNA: TGTGCCAGCAGCCCCTTCAATGAGCAGTTCTTC
CDR3: CASSPFNEQFF
size: few
J: TRBJ2-1
V: TRBV11-2
D: NA

DNA: TGTGCCAGCAGCTTAGAGGGGACAGGGTTATATGGCTACACCTTC
CDR3: CASSLEGTGLYGYTF
size: NA
J: TRBJ1-2
V: TRBV7-9
D: TRBD1

DNA: TGCGCCAGCAGCTTAACCGGGACAGCCGGATCTGGGGCCAACGTCCTGACTTTC
CDR3: CASSLTGTAGSGANVLTF
size: NA
J: TRBJ2-6
V: TRBV5-1
D: TRBD1

DNA: TGTGCCAGCAGACCCGAGAGGGCCGCTAACTATGGCTACACCTTC
CDR3: CASRPERAANYGYTF
size: few
J: TRBJ1-2
V: TRBV6-5
D: NA